Following are 30 T cell receptor beta chains from one sample sequenced in a study of long-term antiretroviral therapy in people with HIV. The run of the v3.0 immunoSEQ assay was at survey level. The repertoire was sequenced with immunoSEQ multiplex PCR; TCRdb's copy has only in-frame clones and lacks some. In the table there are 40,000 to 45,000 clones, nearly 95% of which are singletons. Material: unsorted PBMCs, obtained 3.7 years after starting antiretroviral therapy. The receptors stem from a woman aged 45-60 years with HIV.

The chain combines TRBV4-1 with TRBJ1-5, with D uncertain. From germline, CDR1 is MGHRA and CDR2 YSYEKL. CDR3 size: 12 residues. Trimming removed 0 bases at V and 6 bases at J, with 3 bases between. The CDR3 here is CASSQEGQPQHF. The CDR3 nucleotides are TGCGCCAGCAGCCAAGAGGGTCAGCCCCAGCATTTT.

The chain couples TRBV14 to TRBJ1-1; D is unresolved. Trimming pared 7 bases from V and 4 bases from J, leaving 13 bases between. Germline CDR1 reads SGHDN; CDR2 reads FVKESK. The CDR3 is 13 residues long. The CDR3 DNA sequence: TGTGCCAGCACCTCAGGCCGGGGCACTGAAGCTTTCTTT. Its protein product is CASTSGRGTEAFF.

In nucleotides, the CDR3 is TGTGCCAGCAGCTTAGTAAGGGGGCTGTCCTACGAGCAGTACTTC. Its protein is CASSLVRGLSYEQYF. The chain uses TRBV7-2 and TRBJ2-7; 7 bases are shared with TRBD1. Germline values: CDR1 SGHTA, CDR2 FQGNSA. Losses at the gene ends were 1 base for V and 1 base for J; bases not matched to a gene: 4. This CDR3 has 15 amino acids. The full variable domain, in which reference TRBV7-2 and TRBJ2-7 provide the parts outside the CDR3, is GAGVSQSPSNKVTEKGKDVELRCDPISGHTALYWYRQSLGQGLEFLIYFQGNSAPDKSGLPSDRFSAERTGGSVSTLTIQRTQQEDSAVYLCASSLVRGLSYEQYFGPGTRLTVT.

The CDR3 sequence is CASSLAGPGELFF. CDR3 bases: TGCGCCAGCAGCTTGGCAGGGCCCGGGGAGCTGTTTTTT. The V call is TRBV5-1, the J call TRBJ2-2, with D maybe TRBD1 (5 bases). Between the trimmed V and J ends, which lost 0 bases and 6 bases, there was a span of 6 bases. Looked up from germline, CDR1 is SGHRS and CDR2 is YFSETQ. The CDR3 sequence is 13 residues long.

The J gene is TRBJ1-2, the V gene TRBV13; 9 positions agree with TRBD1. The CDR3 runs 15 residues. Germline-derived CDR1 and CDR2 are PRHDT and FYEKMQ (reference sequence). V gave up 5 bases and J gave up 5 bases; unmatched junction bases: 9. The CDR3 reads CASSPDRGFSYGYTF. In DNA, the CDR3 is TGTGCCAGCAGCCCAGACAGGGGGTTTAGTTATGGCTACACCTTC.

The CDR3 reads CASSVALSTGNTIYF. The DNA for the CDR3 is TGTGCCAGCAGCGTAGCGCTTTCTACTGGAAACACCATATATTTT. The chain recombines TRBV9 with TRBJ1-3; no clear D gene. The CDR3 has 15 residues. Germline values: CDR1 SGDLS, CDR2 YYNGEE. V was pared by 0 bases and J by 2 bases, with 9 bases between.

The chain couples TRBV5-4 to TRBJ2-3; 7 positions match TRBD2. CDR1 SGHNT and CDR2 YYREEE come from the germline V gene (reference sequence). The CDR3 is 16 amino acids. J lost 0 bases, V lost 0 bases, and 4 bases had no gene match. CDR3 sequence reads: CASSLVTSPSTDTQYF. The CDR3 coding sequence is TGTGCCAGCAGCTTGGTGACTAGCCCTAGCACAGATACGCAGTATTTT.

This chain uses TRBV9 with TRBJ2-7; 9 nucleotides match TRBD2. Unmatched junction bases numbered 14, after V lost 0 bases and J lost 4 bases. Germline loops: CDR1 SGDLS, CDR2 YYNGEE. The length of the CDR3 is 18 residues. The CDR3 loop reads CASSVDPSGGPTTYEQYF. CDR3 bases: TGTGCCAGCAGCGTAGACCCGAGCGGGGGGCCCACGACTTACGAGCAGTACTTC.

The V and J genes are TRBV4-2 and TRBJ2-3, with 11 bases aligning to TRBD2. Germline CDR1 reads LGHNA; CDR2 reads YNFKEQ. J gave up 3 bases and V 0 bases, and 2 bases lay outside the gene matches. This CDR3 has 16 residues. CDR3 coding DNA: TGTGCCAGCAGCCAAGAACTAGCGGGGGCGACAGATACGCAGTATTTT. Amino acid sequence: CASSQELAGATDTQYF.

The chain couples TRBV30 to TRBJ1-1; no definite D call. Per germline, CDR1 GTSNPN and CDR2 SVGIG (reference sequence). Trimming took 0 bases from V and 6 from J, leaving 8 bases between them. The CDR3 has 12 amino acids. The CDR3 protein is CAWSVAGAEAFF. DNA of the CDR3: TGTGCCTGGAGTGTAGCTGGGGCTGAAGCTTTCTTT.

V is TRBV7-2 and J is TRBJ1-3, with D perhaps matching TRBD1 (5 bases). The CDR3 loop spans 17 amino acids. Germline assignment: CDR1 SGHTA and CDR2 FQGNSA. V was shortened by 2 bases and J by 0 bases, with 14 bases between the two germline ends. CDR3 amino acids: CASSLISGQTSGNTIYF. CDR3 in DNA: TGTGCCAGCAGCTTAATTTCGGGGCAGACCTCTGGAAACACCATATATTTT. Full variable domain (remainder filled in from reference TRBV7-2 and TRBJ1-3): GAGVSQSPSNKVTEKGKDVELRCDPISGHTALYWYRQSLGQGLEFLIYFQGNSAPDKSGLPSDRFSAERTGGSVSTLTIQRTQQEDSAVYLCASSLISGQTSGNTIYFGEGSWLTVV.

The rearrangement uses TRBV18 and TRBJ1-5; D gene uncertain. The CDR3 is 13 amino acids. Trimming pared 3 bases from V and 3 bases from J, leaving 6 bases between. Germline V gene sequence: CDR1 KGHSH, CDR2 LQKENI. The CDR3 nucleotides read TGTGCCAGCTCACCTACTGACAATCAGCCCCAGCATTTT. Translating it yields CASSPTDNQPQHF. Full variable domain (outside the CDR3, taken from reference TRBV18 and TRBJ1-5): NAGVMQNPRHLVRRRGQEARLRCSPMKGHSHVYWYRQLPEEGLKFMVYLQKENIIDESGMPKERFSAEFPKEGPSILRIQQVVRGDSAAYFCASSPTDNQPQHFGDGTRLSIL.

The chain employs TRBV6-5 and TRBJ2-7, with D perhaps TRBD1 (5 bases). Trimming left V 4 bases short and J 4 bases short, with 14 bases between. The length of the CDR3 is 14 residues. From germline, CDR1 is MNHEY and CDR2 SVGAGI. The CDR3 bases are TGTGCCAGCAGTTTGGCCAGGGAAGGTTACGAGCAGTACTTC. Translating gives CASSLAREGYEQYF.

The chain couples TRBV2 to TRBJ2-7; no clear D. CDR3 length: 14 amino acids. Trimming shortened V by 1 base and J by 3 bases, and 10 bases separated the two germline ends. The germline CDR1 and CDR2 sequences are SNHLY and FYNNEI. In DNA form, the CDR3 reads TGTGCCAGCAGTGAAGGTCCCAGAATCTACGAGCAGTACTTC. Residues: CASSEGPRIYEQYF.

The chain is built from TRBV4-1 and TRBJ2-2; maybe TRBD1 (6 bases). Germline values: CDR1 MGHRA, CDR2 YSYEKL. V was pared by 1 base and J by 0 bases, with 9 bases between. This CDR3 spans 16 amino acids. CDR3 sequence (DNA): TGCGCCAGCAGCCAAGGAACAGGGACGAACACCGGGGAGCTGTTTTTT. Protein: CASSQGTGTNTGELFF.

This chain joins TRBV11-2 and TRBJ1-4; tentative D call: TRBD1 (5 bases). The CDR3 extends over 14 amino acids. Looked up from germline, CDR1 is SGHAT and CDR2 is FQNNGV. Trimming left V 6 bases short and J 3 bases short, with 11 bases between. Here the CDR3 reads CASRQGWANEKLFF. CDR3 DNA sequence: TGTGCCAGCAGGCAGGGTTGGGCTAATGAAAAACTGTTTTTT.

V is TRBV27 and J is TRBJ2-2; tentatively, D is TRBD2 (6 bases). The germline gives CDR1 MNHEY, CDR2 SMNVEV (reference sequence). Deletions cut 5 bases from V and 5 bases from J, with 18 bases between. The CDR3 extends over 16 amino acids. CDR3 region: CASSNPGGGETGELFF. For the CDR3, the DNA is TGTGCCAGCAGTAACCCCGGGGGTGGGGAGACCGGGGAGCTGTTTTTT.

With regard to this clone: The sample contains more than one DNA sequence encoding this CDR3. The chain is built from TRBV2 and TRBJ2-5; TRBD2 matches 14 bases. Germline V gene data show CDR1 as SNHLY and CDR2 as FYNNEI. The trim removed 4 bases at V and 5 bases at J, leaving 6 bases unmatched. The CDR3 has 16 residues. CDR3 in DNA: TGTGCCAGCAGTGGAAGACTAGCGGGGGGGCGTGAGACCCAGTACTTC. Translating it yields CASSGRLAGGRETQYF.

J is TRBJ2-7 and V is TRBV30, with D possibly being TRBD1 (5 bases). Germline assignment: CDR1 GTSNPN and CDR2 SVGIG (reference sequence). The CDR3 is made up of 12 amino acids. Trimming removed 4 bases at V and 1 base at J, with 8 bases between. CDR3 in amino acids: CAWTTGSYEQYF. The DNA of the CDR3 is TGTGCCTGGACTACAGGATCCTACGAGCAGTACTTC.

The V gene is TRBV11-2, the J gene TRBJ2-5; perhaps TRBD1 as D (6 bases). Trimming stripped 0 bases from V and 3 bases from J, with 8 bases between. The CDR3 covers 14 residues. The germline CDR1 and CDR2 sequences are SGHAT and FQNNGV. The CDR3 DNA reads as TGTGCCAGCAGCTTAGAGAACAGGGAAGAGACCCAGTACTTC. Protein: CASSLENREETQYF.

The CDR3 region has the DNA TGTGCCAGCAACTCCGGACAGGGGGCGGCCTATGGCTACACCTTC. This translates into CASNSGQGAAYGYTF. The V gene is TRBV2, the J gene TRBJ1-2, with 11 bases matching TRBD1. V shed 7 bases, J shed 4 bases, and the junction held 8 bases outside the gene matches. CDR1 and CDR2 from the germline V gene are SNHLY and FYNNEI. The length of the CDR3 is 15 residues.

This clone has just a few counts. The junction shows a germline mismatch at one end, possibly a read error. The chain links TRBV6-6 to TRBJ2-3; 9 nucleotides match TRBD1. Germline CDR1 and CDR2: MNHNY and SVGAGI (reference sequence). The CDR3 extends over 15 amino acids. The CDR3 region is CASSTPGTGSSTRDF. The CDR3 nucleotides are TGTGCCAGCAGCACCCCCGGGACAGGGTCTTCTACGCGGGATTTT.

The rearrangement uses TRBV30 and TRBJ2-5; D not resolved. Germline CDR1 GTSNPN, CDR2 SVGIG (reference sequence). Trimming stripped 2 bases from V and 1 base from J, with 8 bases between. CDR3 size: 13 residues. The CDR3 coding sequence is TGTGCCTGGAGTCTCGGCAGCCAAGAGACCCAGTACTTC. This encodes CAWSLGSQETQYF.

The CDR3 DNA reads TGTGCCATCACCCAGGGATATGGCTACACCTTC. This encodes CAITQGYGYTF. The rearrangement joins TRBV10-3 to TRBJ1-2; a weak D match, TRBD1 (5 bases). The V end lost 7 bases, the J end lost 5 bases, and 8 bases lay between the germline ends. CDR1 and CDR2 (germline): ENHRY, SYGVKD. The CDR3 has 11 residues.

The rearrangement joins TRBV2 to TRBJ1-5; a possible D gene is TRBD1 (6 bases). This CDR3 is built from 15 residues. Germline values: CDR1 SNHLY, CDR2 FYNNEI. V lost 2 bases and J 6 bases, leaving 14 bases between the germline ends. Here the CDR3 reads CASSERQGLGQPQHF. In DNA, the CDR3 is TGTGCCAGCAGTGAAAGGCAGGGGTTAGGTCAGCCCCAGCATTTT.

To note about this clone: An end of the junction does not agree with germline; a read error may underlie this. This rearrangement joins TRBV7-7 to TRBJ2-1; the D gene is possibly TRBD1 (6 bases). The CDR3 has 14 residues. Germline V lookup: CDR1 SSHAT, CDR2 FNYEAQ (reference sequence). The CDR3, as DNA: TGTGCTAGCAGCCCACAGGGTCTAGTCGATGAGCAGTTCTTC. Its protein is CASSPQGLVDEQFF.

The V gene is TRBV30, the J gene TRBJ1-2, with D unresolved. CDR1 and CDR2 (germline): GTSNPN, SVGIG (reference sequence). Trimming shortened V by 2 bases and J by 4 bases, and 17 bases separated the two germline ends. CDR3 length: 15 amino acids. The CDR3 loop reads CAWSRRAGVLYGYTF. The CDR3 DNA reads TGTGCCTGGAGTCGGAGGGCGGGTGTCCTCTATGGCTACACCTTC.

The chain recombines TRBV7-2 with TRBJ2-3, with TRBD2 identical over 12 bases. The CDR3 contains 16 residues. Germline V gene data show CDR1 as SGHTA and CDR2 as FQGNSA. V gave up 3 bases and J gave up 4 bases; unmatched junction bases: 5. Written as DNA, the CDR3 is TGTGCCAGCAGCTTTCCACTAGCGGGGGGTTCAGATACGCAGTATTTT. It translates to CASSFPLAGGSDTQYF.

This clone has just a few counts. This chain links TRBV19 with TRBJ2-5; TRBD1 agrees at 8 bases. Germline V gene lookup returns CDR1 LNHDA and CDR2 SQIVND (reference sequence). The CDR3 contains 15 residues. J gave up 0 bases and V 4 bases, and 4 bases lay outside the gene matches. The CDR3 DNA is TGTGCCAGTAGTACCCCGGACAGGGACCAAGAGACCCAGTACTTC. Protein: CASSTPDRDQETQYF.

The chain combines TRBV7-2 with TRBJ2-5, with D possibly TRBD1 on 7 matching bases. CDR1 SGHTA and CDR2 FQGNSA come from the germline V gene. V lost 5 bases and J 5 bases, leaving 15 bases between the germline ends. The CDR3 covers 14 residues. Here the CDR3 reads CASSPGGQWETQYF. The CDR3 DNA is TGTGCCAGCAGCCCAGGGGGGCAGTGGGAGACCCAGTACTTC.